Below are 10 T cell receptor beta chains sequenced from a single sample in a study of CD8 T cells in ankylosing spondylitis. Via MiXCR, TCRdb re-called the 5' RACE reads, giving one row per CDR3 protein. The sample records roughly 42,000 distinct CDR3 sequences, around 2.9% being singletons. The sample was blood, either unsorted or a sorted T cell fraction (not recorded which). Every receptor here comes from a male donor with ankylosing spondylitis or in good health (not recorded which).

This clonotype is medium-sized by share. CDR3 sequence (DNA): TGTGCCAGCAGCGTCGGACAGGACGGCGAGCAGTACTTC. This encodes CASSVGQDGEQYF. V gene TRBV9 combines with J gene TRBJ2-7; 7 nucleotides match TRBD1. This CDR3 has 13 residues. The J segment lost 6 bases and the V segment lost 2 bases, leaving 5 bases of the junction unmatched. Per the germline V gene, CDR1 is SGDLS and CDR2 is YYNGEE. Using reference TRBV9 and TRBJ2-7 for the parts outside the CDR3, the full variable domain is DSGVTQTPKHLITATGQRVTLRCSPRSGDLSVYWYQQSLDQGLQFLIQYYNGEERAKGNILERFSAQQFPDLHSELNLSSLELGDSALYFCASSVGQDGEQYFGPGTRLTVT.

This clonotype was seen at least ten times. The chain employs TRBV9 and TRBJ2-7; 10 nucleotides line up with TRBD2. CDR1 and CDR2 (germline): SGDLS, YYNGEE. CDR3 size: 16 residues. J gave up 3 bases and V 0 bases, and 6 bases lay outside the gene matches. CDR3 in DNA: TGTGCCAGCAGCGTAGCGGCTAGCGGGAGTGTCTACGAGCAGTACTTC. It codes for CASSVAASGSVYEQYF. The whole variable domain, remainder taken from reference TRBV9 and TRBJ2-7, is DSGVTQTPKHLITATGQRVTLRCSPRSGDLSVYWYQQSLDQGLQFLIQYYNGEERAKGNILERFSAQQFPDLHSELNLSSLELGDSALYFCASSVAASGSVYEQYFGPGTRLTVT.

This clonotype has ten or more counts. This chain connects TRBV9 to TRBJ2-7, with 8 bases fitting TRBD2. The CDR3 contains 15 residues. V dropped 2 bases and J dropped 3; count of bases not matched to a gene: 7. Germline lookup yields CDR1 SGDLS and CDR2 YYNGEE. The CDR3 region has the DNA TGTGCCAGCAGCGTCACTAGCGGCCCGAGCTACGAGCAGTACTTC. This translates into CASSVTSGPSYEQYF.

This clonotype has a count of ten or more. The CDR3 coding sequence is TGTGCCAGCAGCGTAAGGTCCAGACAAGAGACCCAGTACTTC. Its translation: CASSVRSRQETQYF. The chain recombines TRBV9 with TRBJ2-5, with no clear D. Deletions cut 1 base from V and 2 bases from J, with 9 bases between. The CDR3 contains 14 residues. Germline CDR1 reads SGDLS; CDR2 reads YYNGEE.

This clonotype has a count of ten or more. The rearrangement joins TRBV9 to TRBJ2-3; 11 nucleotides line up with TRBD2. CDR1 and CDR2 (germline): SGDLS, YYNGEE. The CDR3 sequence is 14 residues long. V was pared by 2 bases and J by 6 bases, with 2 bases of the junction left unmatched. CDR3 nucleotides: TGTGCCAGCAGCGTCACTAGCGGGAGCGATACGCAGTATTTT. This translates into CASSVTSGSDTQYF.

The sample holds many counts of this clonotype. The chain recombines TRBV9 with TRBJ2-1; 11 bases line up with TRBD2. V lost 3 bases to trimming and J lost 2 bases; unmatched junction nucleotides: 16. The CDR3 is made up of 20 amino acids. Per the germline V gene, CDR1 is SGDLS and CDR2 is YYNGEE. The CDR3 protein is CASSALPETSGINTYNEQFF. Written as DNA, the CDR3 is TGTGCCAGCAGCGCCCTCCCCGAGACTAGCGGGATAAATACCTACAATGAGCAGTTCTTC.

This clonotype was counted at least ten times. The chain is built from TRBV27 and TRBJ1-5; TRBD1 might be the D (5 bases). Trimming removed 2 bases at V and 4 bases at J, with 21 bases between. There are 18 residues in the CDR3. The germline V gene has CDR1 MNHEY and CDR2 SMNVEV (reference sequence). The CDR3 spells CASSLAKGGRTLNQPQHF. DNA for the CDR3: TGTGCCAGCAGTTTAGCTAAGGGAGGTAGGACACTTAATCAGCCCCAGCATTTT.

This clonotype was found many times. The chain links TRBV9 to TRBJ2-5; the D gene is possibly TRBD1 (6 bases). Trimming took 1 base from V and 4 from J, leaving 11 bases between them. The germline gives CDR1 SGDLS, CDR2 YYNGEE. CDR3 length equals 14 residues. The CDR3 region has the DNA TGTGCCAGCAGCGTATCTGGCAGGGGAGAGACCCAGTACTTC. Translation: CASSVSGRGETQYF.

There are many counts of this clonotype. The DNA for the CDR3 is TGTGCCAGCAGCGTAGGGCCGGGGGTCATCGGAGACTACGAGCAGTACTTC. As protein: CASSVGPGVIGDYEQYF. The V call is TRBV9, the J call TRBJ2-7; D possibly corresponds to TRBD2 (6 bases). The CDR3 extends over 17 amino acids. Trimming removed 0 bases from V and 3 bases from J, with 19 bases in between. CDR1 and CDR2 from the germline V gene are SGDLS and YYNGEE.

This clonotype appeared many times. The J gene is TRBJ2-1, the V gene TRBV9; 14 nucleotides match TRBD2. This CDR3 is 17 amino acids long. V shed 4 bases, J shed 7 bases, and the junction held 10 bases outside the gene matches. In germline, CDR1 is SGDLS, CDR2 YYNGEE. CDR3 in amino acids: CASSPGLAGETQNEQFF. The CDR3 bases are TGTGCCAGCAGCCCGGGACTAGCGGGAGAAACTCAGAATGAGCAGTTCTTC.